This is a list of T cell receptor beta chains from one sample in a study of blood T cell repertoires in COVID-19. Method: immunoSEQ multiplex PCR; TCRdb's copy keeps in-frame clones and lacks some. This table has 200,000 to 250,000 clones, approximately 80% appearing once. Sequenced sample: peripheral blood. Every receptor here comes from a woman in her forties or fifties with acute or convalescent COVID-19. Each CDR3 is given with its conserved first and last residue. The D gene is left open where the match is weak. Not all rows give a size; the values are once, few, many and, for expanded clones, a class.

d_call: .
j_call: TRBJ1-4
v_call: TRBV6-6
clone_size: .
cdr3_aa: CASTRGNEKLFF
cdr3_nt: TGTGCCAGCACCCGGGGTAATGAAAAACTGTTTTTT

d_call: TRBD1
j_call: TRBJ1-5
v_call: TRBV19
clone_size: once
cdr3_aa: CASSMELQGKAQPQHF
cdr3_nt: TGTGCCAGTAGTATGGAACTACAGGGGAAGGCTCAGCCCCAGCATTTT

d_call: .
j_call: TRBJ1-6
v_call: TRBV7-2
clone_size: .
cdr3_aa: CASSLSVRGDVSPLHF
cdr3_nt: TGTGCCAGCAGCTTAAGCGTTCGGGGGGACGTCTCACCCCTCCACTTT

d_call: TRBD1
j_call: TRBJ2-2
v_call: TRBV7-8
clone_size: .
cdr3_aa: CASSSGTGVSGELFF
cdr3_nt: TGTGCCAGCAGCTCCGGGACAGGGGTCTCCGGGGAGCTGTTTTTT

d_call: .
j_call: TRBJ1-5
v_call: TRBV18
clone_size: .
cdr3_aa: CASSPSRGQPQHF
cdr3_nt: TGTGCCAGCTCACCATCAAGGGGCCAGCCCCAGCATTTT

d_call: TRBD2
j_call: TRBJ2-2
v_call: TRBV11-2
clone_size: .
cdr3_aa: CASSGDGGRLFF
cdr3_nt: TGTGCCAGCAGCGGAGACGGCGGGAGACTGTTTTTT

d_call: .
j_call: TRBJ2-7
v_call: TRBV4-2
clone_size: .
cdr3_aa: CASRQGHSAGLNEQYF
cdr3_nt: TGTGCCAGCAGACAAGGCCACTCAGCGGGTCTGAACGAGCAGTACTTC

d_call: TRBD1
j_call: TRBJ1-6
v_call: TRBV5-1
clone_size: .
cdr3_aa: CASSARTGDGSPLHF
cdr3_nt: TGCGCCAGCAGCGCAAGGACAGGGGACGGATCACCCCTCCACTTT

d_call: TRBD1
j_call: TRBJ2-5
v_call: TRBV19
clone_size: .
cdr3_aa: CASSIVHRGSQETQYF
cdr3_nt: TGTGCCAGTAGTATAGTGCACAGGGGAAGCCAAGAGACCCAGTACTTC

d_call: TRBD1
j_call: TRBJ2-2
v_call: TRBV7-2
clone_size: .
cdr3_aa: CASIDRVNAGELFF
cdr3_nt: TGTGCCAGCATCGACAGGGTTAATGCCGGGGAGCTGTTTTTT

d_call: TRBD1
j_call: TRBJ2-7
v_call: TRBV5-1
clone_size: .
cdr3_aa: CASSLSGQTIYEQYF
cdr3_nt: TGCGCCAGCAGCTTATCGGGACAGACTATCTACGAGCAGTACTTC

d_call: TRBD1
j_call: TRBJ2-2
v_call: TRBV6-1
clone_size: .
cdr3_aa: CASSVGQGANTGELFF
cdr3_nt: TGTGCCAGCAGTGTGGGACAGGGGGCCAACACCGGGGAGCTGTTTTTT

d_call: TRBD2
j_call: TRBJ2-1
v_call: TRBV9
clone_size: .
cdr3_aa: CASSVEPAGGNEQFF
cdr3_nt: TGTGCCAGCAGCGTAGAGCCAGCGGGGGGGAATGAGCAGTTCTTC

d_call: .
j_call: TRBJ2-7
v_call: TRBV19
clone_size: .
cdr3_aa: CASSMIYGSYEQYF
cdr3_nt: TGTGCCAGTAGTATGATTTACGGTTCCTACGAGCAGTACTTC

d_call: .
j_call: TRBJ1-5
v_call: TRBV19
clone_size: .
cdr3_aa: CASSIPRRVPQHF
cdr3_nt: TGTGCCAGTAGTATACCCAGACGGGTACCCCAGCATTTT

d_call: .
j_call: TRBJ2-7
v_call: TRBV19
clone_size: .
cdr3_aa: CASSPPYAGAGYEQYF
cdr3_nt: TGTGCCAGTAGTCCCCCCTACGCGGGGGCAGGCTACGAGCAGTACTTC

d_call: .
j_call: TRBJ2-6
v_call: TRBV18
clone_size: .
cdr3_aa: CASSPPSGSGGANVLTF
cdr3_nt: TGTGCCAGCTCACCACCCTCAGGCTCAGGCGGGGCCAACGTCCTGACTTTC

d_call: TRBD1
j_call: TRBJ1-4
v_call: TRBV9
clone_size: .
cdr3_aa: CASSPTRDRVEKLFF
cdr3_nt: TGTGCCAGCAGCCCAACTCGGGACAGGGTCGAAAAACTGTTTTTT

d_call: TRBD1
j_call: TRBJ1-5
v_call: TRBV7-2
clone_size: few
cdr3_aa: CASSSGQGNQPQHF
cdr3_nt: TGTGCCAGCAGCTCGGGACAGGGCAATCAGCCCCAGCATTTT

d_call: TRBD1
j_call: TRBJ2-7
v_call: TRBV6-2/TRBV6-3
clone_size: .
cdr3_aa: CASSYWTGFEQYF
cdr3_nt: TGTGCCAGCAGTTACTGGACAGGGTTCGAGCAGTACTTC

d_call: TRBD2
j_call: TRBJ2-7
v_call: TRBV27
clone_size: .
cdr3_aa: CASSPTGTSGTWEQYF
cdr3_nt: TGTGCCTCCTCCCCAACCGGGACTAGCGGGACTTGGGAGCAGTACTTC

d_call: .
j_call: TRBJ1-1
v_call: TRBV12-3/TRBV12-4
clone_size: .
cdr3_aa: CASSFPQNTEAFF
cdr3_nt: TGTGCCAGCAGTTTTCCCCAGAACACTGAAGCTTTCTTT

d_call: .
j_call: TRBJ1-4
v_call: TRBV4-2
clone_size: .
cdr3_aa: CASSQAPRGSPIGNEKLFF
cdr3_nt: TGTGCCAGCAGCCAAGCTCCGCGGGGATCACCGATCGGGAATGAAAAACTGTTTTTT

d_call: TRBD2
j_call: TRBJ2-3
v_call: TRBV5-1
clone_size: .
cdr3_aa: CASSWTSGGSTDTQYF
cdr3_nt: TGCGCCAGCAGCTGGACTAGCGGGGGTAGCACAGATACGCAGTATTTT

d_call: .
j_call: TRBJ1-6
v_call: TRBV15
clone_size: .
cdr3_aa: CATSRSSYNSPLHF
cdr3_nt: TGTGCCACCAGTCGGAGCTCCTATAATTCACCCCTCCACTTT

d_call: .
j_call: TRBJ1-5
v_call: TRBV24-1
clone_size: .
cdr3_aa: CATSDSPQRGRGNQPQHF
cdr3_nt: TGTGCCACCAGTGATAGCCCCCAACGAGGGAGAGGCAATCAGCCCCAGCATTTT

d_call: .
j_call: TRBJ2-7
v_call: TRBV7-8
clone_size: .
cdr3_aa: CASSFLQGRWYF
cdr3_nt: TGTGCCAGCAGCTTTCTACAGGGGAGGTGGTACTTC

d_call: TRBD1
j_call: TRBJ2-4
v_call: TRBV7-2
clone_size: .
cdr3_aa: CASSGIAGGTDIQYF
cdr3_nt: TGTGCCAGCAGCGGGATAGCAGGGGGAACGGACATTCAGTACTTC

d_call: .
j_call: TRBJ1-1
v_call: TRBV4-1
clone_size: .
cdr3_aa: CASFAEVGNTEAFF
cdr3_nt: TGCGCCAGTTTTGCCGAGGTGGGGAACACTGAAGCTTTCTTT

d_call: TRBD1
j_call: TRBJ1-5
v_call: TRBV10-3
clone_size: .
cdr3_aa: CAISATGDGGNQPQHF
cdr3_nt: TGTGCCATCAGCGCCACAGGGGATGGCGGCAATCAGCCCCAGCATTTT

d_call: .
j_call: TRBJ1-3
v_call: TRBV19
clone_size: .
cdr3_aa: CASRMRDSGNTIYF
cdr3_nt: TGTGCCAGTAGGATGAGGGACTCTGGAAACACCATATATTTT

d_call: TRBD2
j_call: TRBJ2-1
v_call: TRBV19
clone_size: .
cdr3_aa: CASKTSGGPNEQFF
cdr3_nt: TGTGCCAGTAAAACTAGCGGGGGACCTAATGAGCAGTTCTTC

d_call: .
j_call: TRBJ2-7
v_call: TRBV15
clone_size: once
cdr3_aa: CATSRDIAGTYEQYF
cdr3_nt: TGTGCCACCAGCAGAGATATCGCAGGGACCTACGAGCAGTACTTC

d_call: TRBD1
j_call: TRBJ1-6
v_call: TRBV2
clone_size: once
cdr3_aa: CASTWDSNSPLHF
cdr3_nt: TGTGCCAGCACGTGGGACAGCAATTCACCCCTCCACTTT

d_call: TRBD1
j_call: TRBJ2-1
v_call: TRBV7-8
clone_size: .
cdr3_aa: CASSLATGSSYNEQFF
cdr3_nt: TGTGCCAGCAGCTTAGCGACAGGGAGCTCCTACAATGAGCAGTTCTTC

d_call: .
j_call: TRBJ1-4
v_call: TRBV27
clone_size: .
cdr3_aa: CASSLSSLSRFDEKLFF
cdr3_nt: TGTGCCAGCAGTTTATCCTCCCTGAGCAGGTTTGATGAAAAACTGTTTTTT

d_call: .
j_call: TRBJ2-3
v_call: TRBV19
clone_size: .
cdr3_aa: CASSIALLSDTQYF
cdr3_nt: TGTGCCAGTAGTATAGCCCTGTTATCTGATACGCAGTATTTT

d_call: TRBD1
j_call: TRBJ1-1
v_call: TRBV30
clone_size: .
cdr3_aa: CAWRGTALNTEAFF
cdr3_nt: TGTGCCTGGAGGGGGACAGCCTTGAACACTGAAGCTTTCTTT

d_call: .
j_call: TRBJ2-7
v_call: TRBV5-1
clone_size: .
cdr3_aa: CASSLDTGSYEQYF
cdr3_nt: TGCGCCAGCAGCTTGGATACCGGGAGCTACGAGCAGTACTTC

d_call: TRBD1
j_call: TRBJ1-2
v_call: TRBV28
clone_size: .
cdr3_aa: CASSSRGPSGYTF
cdr3_nt: TGTGCCAGCAGTTCCAGGGGGCCAAGTGGCTACACCTTC

d_call: TRBD1
j_call: TRBJ2-4
v_call: TRBV5-4
clone_size: .
cdr3_aa: CASSRDRDRGRANIQYF
cdr3_nt: TGTGCCAGCAGCCGTGACCGGGACAGGGGGCGGGCGAACATTCAGTACTTC

d_call: .
j_call: TRBJ1-2
v_call: TRBV3-1/TRBV3-2
clone_size: .
cdr3_aa: CASSPTANYGYTF
cdr3_nt: TGTGCCAGCAGCCCGACAGCTAACTATGGCTACACCTTC

d_call: TRBD1
j_call: TRBJ2-7
v_call: TRBV5-1
clone_size: .
cdr3_aa: CASSPTRQGVYEQYF
cdr3_nt: TGCGCCAGCAGTCCCACCAGACAGGGAGTCTACGAGCAGTACTTC

d_call: TRBD1
j_call: TRBJ2-1
v_call: TRBV5-1
clone_size: .
cdr3_aa: CASSLATGPGYNEQFF
cdr3_nt: TGCGCCAGCAGCTTGGCGACAGGGCCGGGATACAATGAGCAGTTCTTC

d_call: TRBD1
j_call: TRBJ1-2
v_call: TRBV7-2
clone_size: .
cdr3_aa: CASSSVAGGLRNYGYTF
cdr3_nt: TGTGCCAGCAGCTCCGTGGCAGGGGGCTTGAGGAACTATGGCTACACCTTC

d_call: .
j_call: TRBJ1-3
v_call: TRBV18
clone_size: .
cdr3_aa: CASSPSTQAGGNTIYF
cdr3_nt: TGTGCCAGCTCACCATCGACTCAGGCGGGTGGAAACACCATATATTTT

d_call: TRBD1
j_call: TRBJ1-6
v_call: TRBV27
clone_size: .
cdr3_aa: CASSLGQGGPPLHF
cdr3_nt: TGTGCCAGCAGTTTAGGCCAGGGGGGACCACCCCTCCACTTT

d_call: TRBD1
j_call: TRBJ1-5
v_call: TRBV14
clone_size: .
cdr3_aa: CASSRDRESSQPQHF
cdr3_nt: TGTGCCAGTTCCCGGGACAGGGAAAGCTCACAGCCCCAGCATTTT

d_call: .
j_call: TRBJ2-2
v_call: TRBV6-5
clone_size: .
cdr3_aa: CASSRGSGELFF
cdr3_nt: TGTGCCAGCAGTAGGGGGTCCGGGGAGCTGTTTTTT

d_call: .
j_call: TRBJ2-1
v_call: TRBV3-1/TRBV3-2
clone_size: .
cdr3_aa: CASSQVGRDEQFF
cdr3_nt: TGTGCCAGCAGCCAAGTGGGTCGGGATGAGCAGTTCTTC

d_call: TRBD1
j_call: TRBJ1-4
v_call: TRBV30
clone_size: .
cdr3_aa: CAWSGPWDRVSKLFF
cdr3_nt: TGTGCCTGGAGCGGACCCTGGGACAGGGTTTCAAAACTGTTTTTT

d_call: .
j_call: TRBJ2-1
v_call: TRBV3-1/TRBV3-2
clone_size: .
cdr3_aa: CASSQDVSGGPYNEQFF
cdr3_nt: TGTGCCAGCAGCCAAGATGTATCGGGGGGCCCCTACAATGAGCAGTTCTTC

d_call: TRBD1
j_call: TRBJ1-2
v_call: TRBV7-7
clone_size: .
cdr3_aa: CASSLGGVDRRVGYTF
cdr3_nt: TGTGCTAGCAGCTTAGGGGGGGTGGACAGGCGGGTAGGCTACACCTTC

d_call: TRBD2
j_call: TRBJ2-7
v_call: TRBV10-1
clone_size: once
cdr3_aa: CASSDFAGESYEQYF
cdr3_nt: TGCGCCAGCAGTGACTTTGCGGGAGAGTCCTACGAGCAGTACTTC

d_call: TRBD1
j_call: TRBJ1-1
v_call: TRBV3-1/TRBV3-2
clone_size: .
cdr3_aa: CASSQTGGGDEAFF
cdr3_nt: TGTGCCAGCAGCCAAACAGGGGGCGGGGATGAAGCTTTCTTT

d_call: TRBD1
j_call: TRBJ2-7
v_call: TRBV10-2
clone_size: .
cdr3_aa: CASRRYRGQNEQYF
cdr3_nt: TGCGCCAGCAGGCGTTACAGGGGGCAAAACGAGCAGTACTTC

d_call: .
j_call: TRBJ2-1
v_call: TRBV27
clone_size: .
cdr3_aa: CASSPHRQEPSYNEQFF
cdr3_nt: TGTGCCAGCAGTCCCCACAGACAGGAGCCTTCCTACAATGAGCAGTTCTTC

d_call: .
j_call: TRBJ1-3
v_call: TRBV3-1/TRBV3-2
clone_size: .
cdr3_aa: CASSQDTRAGNTIYF
cdr3_nt: TGTGCCAGCAGCCAAGATACGAGGGCAGGAAACACCATATATTTT

d_call: TRBD1
j_call: TRBJ2-5
v_call: TRBV7-8
clone_size: .
cdr3_aa: CASSLTGGAKTQYF
cdr3_nt: TGTGCCAGCAGCTTAACAGGGGGCGCGAAGACCCAGTACTTC